This passage covers 8 T cell receptor beta chains from one sample sequenced in a study of vaccination and CD4 T cells after COVID-19. Their recognized antigens are unknown. Cultured CD4+ T cells had their DNA profiled by the Oncomine TCR Beta short-read assay. Using the QIAamp micro DNA kit, genomic DNA was extracted from the CD4+ T cells that had been cultured. TCRdb re-called the PCR reads with MiXCR, one entry per CDR3 protein. There are thousands of distinct CDR3 sequences in the sample; roughly a third occur only once, and roughly 22% lies in the top ten. Treatment here: roughly nine-day PBMC culture with coronavirus spike peptide pools or control peptides (ViraFEST assay). Prior to the COVID-19 pandemic (2011-2018), the unexposed donor's CD4+ T cells were collected. The source material was CD4+ T cells from blood, cultured in vitro. These receptors were taken from a human donor in good health.

The chain employs TRBV19 and TRBJ1-6; no clear D gene. CDR1 LNHDA and CDR2 SQIVND come from the germline V gene (reference sequence). This CDR3 region has 15 residues. The V and J ends lost 0 bases and 7 bases respectively, with 10 bases between them. CDR3 amino acids: CASSIESRVNSPLHF. The DNA for the CDR3 is TGTGCCAGTAGTATAGAGAGCCGTGTCAATTCACCCCTCCACTTT.

The V call is TRBV18, the J call TRBJ2-3; no reliable D call. CDR1 and CDR2 (germline): KGHSH, LQKENI. The CDR3 is made up of 13 amino acids. V dropped 2 bases and J dropped 9 bases, with 12 bases sitting between them. CDR3 region: CASSPGPQSTQYF. In DNA, the CDR3 is TGTGCCAGCTCACCAGGGCCTCAATCGACGCAGTATTTT.

The V gene is TRBV11-2, the J gene TRBJ2-5; TRBD1 is a possible D gene (6 bases). The V gene's germline CDR1 is SGHAT and CDR2 FQNNGV. V was pared by 1 base and J by 1 base, with 10 bases between. There are 15 residues in the CDR3. CDR3: CASSLVDSFQETQYF. CDR3 in DNA: TGTGCCAGCAGCTTAGTGGACAGCTTCCAAGAGACCCAGTACTTC.

The V call is TRBV6-1, the J call TRBJ2-7; D is ambiguous. CDR3 length: 14 amino acids. V was shortened by 1 base and J by 5 bases, with 12 bases between the two germline ends. From germline, CDR1 is MNHNS and CDR2 SASEGT. CDR3 coding DNA: TGTGCCAGCAGTGAAGTAAGGAGAACCGACGAGCAGTACTTC. It yields the protein CASSEVRRTDEQYF.

This clonotype appeared a few times. V usage is TRBV7-2 and J usage is TRBJ2-1; 8 bases agree with TRBD2. CDR1 and CDR2 (germline): SGHTA, FQGNSA. The CDR3 totals 17 residues. V lost 4 bases to trimming and J lost 4 bases; unmatched junction nucleotides: 12. The CDR3 spells CASSYQREPTHYNEQFF. In DNA, the CDR3 is TGTGCCAGCAGCTACCAGCGGGAGCCCACCCATTACAATGAGCAGTTCTTC.

The chain carries TRBV7-9 and TRBJ2-1; 7 nucleotides agree with TRBD2. Trimming took 2 bases from V and 6 from J; bases not matched to a gene: 4. Germline V lookup: CDR1 SEHNR, CDR2 FQNEAQ (reference sequence). This CDR3 has 14 residues. The CDR3 DNA sequence: TGTGCCAGCAGCTTAAGCGGGACTACCAATGAGCAGTTCTTC. This codes for CASSLSGTTNEQFF.

This clonotype qualifies as medium-sized. The gene calls are TRBV15 and TRBJ1-1; perhaps TRBD1 as D (6 bases). The CDR3 totals 13 residues. The V end was cut by 6 bases, the J end by 0 bases, with 8 bases between. Per the germline V gene, CDR1 is LNHNV and CDR2 is YYDKDF (reference sequence). The CDR3 DNA is TGTGCCACCAGGGGGGACATGAACACTGAAGCTTTCTTT. This encodes CATRGDMNTEAFF.

This clonotype was detected only a few times. The CDR3 spells CASSMPGANTEAFF. The CDR3 bases are TGTGCCAGCAGTATGCCAGGGGCGAACACTGAAGCTTTCTTT. V gene TRBV2 combines with J gene TRBJ1-1, with D possibly matching TRBD1 (6 bases). Trimming shortened V by 5 bases and J by 1 base, and 11 bases separated the two germline ends. The CDR3 loop spans 14 amino acids. Per germline, CDR1 SNHLY and CDR2 FYNNEI.